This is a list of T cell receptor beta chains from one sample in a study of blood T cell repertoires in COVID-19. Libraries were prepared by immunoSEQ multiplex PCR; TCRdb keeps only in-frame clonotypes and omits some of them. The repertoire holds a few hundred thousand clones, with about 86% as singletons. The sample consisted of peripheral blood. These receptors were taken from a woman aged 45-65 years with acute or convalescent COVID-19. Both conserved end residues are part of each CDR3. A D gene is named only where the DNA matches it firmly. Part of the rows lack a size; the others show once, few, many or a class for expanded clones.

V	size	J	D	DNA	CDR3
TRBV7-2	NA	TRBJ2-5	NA	TGTGCCAGCAGCCCCGTACCATGGCGAGGGCGCGGAGAGACCCAGTACTTC	CASSPVPWRGRGETQYF
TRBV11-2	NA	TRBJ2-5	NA	TGTGCCAGCAGCTTAGGGATCGGGAGTAGAGGAGAGACCCAGTACTTC	CASSLGIGSRGETQYF
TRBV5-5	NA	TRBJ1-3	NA	TGTGCCAGCAGCTTGGAACAGACCTCTGGAAACACCATATATTTT	CASSLEQTSGNTIYF
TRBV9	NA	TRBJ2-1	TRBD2	TGTGCCAGCAGCTTCCGGGAGCTAGCGGGAGGCGAAGACAATGAGCAGTTCTTC	CASSFRELAGGEDNEQFF
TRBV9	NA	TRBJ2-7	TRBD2	TGTGCCAGCAGCGTAGAGTACCCGACTAGCGTGGGAACCTACGAGCAGTACTTC	CASSVEYPTSVGTYEQYF
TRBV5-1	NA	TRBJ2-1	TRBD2	TGCGCCAGCAGCAAGGGACTAGTTGGGAATGAGCAGTTCTTC	CASSKGLVGNEQFF
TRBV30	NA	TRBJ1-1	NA	TGTGCCTGGAGTGTCCCTCGACAAAAAGCTTTCTTT	CAWSVPRQKAFF
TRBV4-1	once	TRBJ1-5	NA	TGCGCCAGCAGCCGGAGTGGCGGCAATCAGCCCCAGCATTTT	CASSRSGGNQPQHF
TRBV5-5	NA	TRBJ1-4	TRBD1	TGTGCCAGCAGGCGGGGACAGGGGAATGAAAAACTGTTTTTT	CASRRGQGNEKLFF
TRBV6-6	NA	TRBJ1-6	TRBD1	TGTGCCAGCAGATCCGGGACAGGGGGGTCACCCCTCCACTTT	CASRSGTGGSPLHF
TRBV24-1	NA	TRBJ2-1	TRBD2	TGTGCCACCAGTGATGGGACTAGCGGGGGGCTCTACAATGAGCAGTTCTTC	CATSDGTSGGLYNEQFF
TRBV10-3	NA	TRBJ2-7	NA	TGTGCCATCAGTGAGTTGTTGAGCGGCAGGAGGGCCTACGAGCAGTACTTC	CAISELLSGRRAYEQYF
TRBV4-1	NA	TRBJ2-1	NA	TGCGCCAGCAGCCAAGTACTGCCTAATGAGCAGTTCTTC	CASSQVLPNEQFF
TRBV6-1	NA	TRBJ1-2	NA	TGTGCCAGCAGTGAAATTGGGGGGATAGGGGGCTACACCTTC	CASSEIGGIGGYTF
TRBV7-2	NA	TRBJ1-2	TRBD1	TGTGCCAGCAGCTTAGGGACAGGGGGCCCCTATGGCTACACCTTC	CASSLGTGGPYGYTF
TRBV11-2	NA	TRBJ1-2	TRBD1	TGTGCCAGCAGCCCCCAGCTTGAGGGGGCGCCTGGCTACACCTTC	CASSPQLEGAPGYTF
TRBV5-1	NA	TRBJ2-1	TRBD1	TGCGCCAGCAGCGACACAGGGGGCTCCTACAATGAGCAGTTCTTC	CASSDTGGSYNEQFF